This T cell receptor beta chain was sequenced in a study of post-analysis software for immune sequencing data. In its sample, this clonotype was seen a few times. cDNA libraries for TCR beta contained unique molecular identifiers. Using its own MiXCR run on the PCR reads, TCRdb lists one record per CDR3 protein. This sample carries 350,000 to 500,000 distinct CDR3 sequences, approximately 38% of them seen once, and the ten largest clones take 6.5% to 8%. The sample comprised blood. The TCR sequence derives from a girl aged 2-10 years with multiple sclerosis.

The CDR3 nucleotides read TGTGCCAGCTCATTAACCTCCGGGGTTGCAACTAATGAAAAACTGTTTTTT. Its translation is CASSLTSGVATNEKLFF. The V gene is TRBV18, the J gene TRBJ1-4; D is unclear. The germline V gene has CDR1 KGHSH and CDR2 LQKENI. This CDR3 spans 17 amino acids. V dropped 5 bases and J dropped 0 bases, with 16 bases sitting between them. Variable domain in full (rest from reference TRBV18 and TRBJ1-4): NAGVMQNPRHLVRRRGQEARLRCSPMKGHSHVYWYRQLPEEGLKFMVYLQKENIIDESGMPKERFSAEFPKEGPSILRIQQVVRGDSAAYFCASSLTSGVATNEKLFFGSGTQLSVL.